The 25 T cell receptor beta chains in this list originate from one sample, sequenced in a study of blood T cell repertoires in COVID-19. Profiled with immunoSEQ multiplex PCR; TCRdb holds only in-frame clones, not every one. Altogether a few hundred thousand clones are present, about 90% being singletons, with the ten largest covering around 8%. Source material: peripheral blood. Source of these receptors: a woman between 45 and 60 years old who had recovered from COVID-19.

This sequence joins TRBV6-2 or TRBV6-3 and TRBJ2-2; 8 positions agree with TRBD1. The V and J ends lost 5 bases and 5 bases, in that order; junction bases with no gene match: 10. Germline CDR1 is MNHEY and CDR2 is SVGEGT. This CDR3 contains 16 residues. CDR3 coding DNA: TGTGCCAGCAGTCCAAGGACAGGGAAAGGTACCGGGGAGCTGTTTTTT. Protein sequence: CASSPRTGKGTGELFF.

The chain links TRBV6-6 to TRBJ1-1; 9 nucleotides align to TRBD1. Losses at the gene ends were 6 bases for V and 0 bases for J; bases not matched to a gene: 8. The CDR3 runs 16 residues. From germline, CDR1 is MNHNY and CDR2 SVGAGI (reference sequence). CDR3 coding DNA: TGTGCCAGCAGCCAACGGACAGGGGTTATGAACACTGAAGCTTTCTTT. As protein: CASSQRTGVMNTEAFF.

This clone appeared once. This sequence joins TRBV19 and TRBJ2-7; TRBD2 matches at 8 bases. The CDR3 length is 15 residues. CDR1 is LNHDA and CDR2 is SQIVND in the germline V gene (reference sequence). V shed 7 bases and J 0 bases; nucleotides not matched to a gene: 8. CDR3 sequence (DNA): TGTGCCAGTACCAAAACTAGCGGAAGCTCCTACGAGCAGTACTTC. Translating gives CASTKTSGSSYEQYF. Supplemented by reference TRBV19 and TRBJ2-7, the full variable domain reads DGGITQSPKYLFRKEGQNVTLSCEQNLNHDAMYWYRQDPGQGLRLIYYSQIVNDFQKGDIAEGYSVSREKKESFPLTVTSAQKNPTAFYLCASTKTSGSSYEQYFGPGTRLTVT.

The V and J genes are TRBV13 and TRBJ1-2, with D tentatively TRBD1 (6 bases). There are 16 residues in the CDR3. V was pared by 3 bases and J by 7 bases, with 21 bases between. The V gene's germline CDR1 is PRHDT and CDR2 FYEKMQ (reference sequence). CDR3 in DNA: TGTGCCAGCAGCTTGAGGGAGGTGCGGGGGGCCGGTGGCTACACCTTC. Protein sequence: CASSLREVRGAGGYTF.

The V and J genes are TRBV30 and TRBJ1-4; 8 nucleotides line up with TRBD1. The trim removed 4 bases at V and 12 bases at J, leaving 10 bases unmatched. This CDR3 has 13 amino acids. The germline CDR1 and CDR2 sequences are GTSNPN and SVGIG (reference sequence). The CDR3: CAWTGQGGIELFF. The CDR3 nucleotides read TGTGCCTGGACTGGACAGGGAGGAATCGAACTGTTTTTT.

V is TRBV30 and J is TRBJ2-1; TRBD1 matches at 9 bases. The CDR3 extends over 14 amino acids. The germline V gene has CDR1 GTSNPN and CDR2 SVGIG (reference sequence). V gave up 2 bases and J gave up 8 bases; unmatched junction bases: 7. CDR3 DNA sequence: TGTGCCTGGAGTTCCGGGACAGGGCTTTATGAGCAGTTCTTC. Its translation is CAWSSGTGLYEQFF.

The V call is TRBV2, the J call TRBJ2-7; 10 bases align to TRBD1. Germline assignment: CDR1 SNHLY and CDR2 FYNNEI. CDR3 size: 14 residues. V shed 5 bases and J 3 bases; nucleotides not matched to a gene: 4. DNA of the CDR3: TGTGCCAGCAGTTGGACAGGGGGGGGCTACGAGCAGTACTTC. It specifies CASSWTGGGYEQYF.

The gene calls are TRBV5-1 and TRBJ2-5, with D maybe TRBD2 (6 bases). Trimming removed 4 bases at V and 5 bases at J, with 18 bases between. Germline CDR1 SGHRS, CDR2 YFSETQ. This CDR3 has 15 residues. Here the CDR3 DNA reads TGCGCCAGCAGCCGACAGCCGACTAGTCCTGAGACCCAGTACTTC. Translated, it gives CASSRQPTSPETQYF.

In this sample, this clone turned up once. This CDR3 reads CSVNPPGQGVEKLFF. In nucleotides, the CDR3 is TGCAGCGTCAACCCTCCGGGACAGGGGGTTGAAAAACTGTTTTTT. The J gene is TRBJ1-4, the V gene TRBV29-1; 11 positions match TRBD1. Germline V gene sequence: CDR1 SQVTM, CDR2 ANQGSEA. This CDR3 has 15 residues. The V gene end was trimmed by 6 bases and the J gene end by 7 bases; junction bases not matched to a gene: 10.

The chain carries TRBV5-1 and TRBJ1-2, with TRBD1 as a possible D gene (5 bases). Germline loops: CDR1 SGHRS, CDR2 YFSETQ. The CDR3 sequence is 15 residues long. V was clipped by 4 bases and J by 0 bases, with 13 bases between them. CDR3 nucleotides: TGCGCCAGCAGCCGGGGGACGGCTTCTAACTATGGCTACACCTTC. It specifies CASSRGTASNYGYTF. The full variable domain, rest sourced from reference TRBV5-1 and TRBJ1-2, is KAGVTQTPRYLIKTRGQQVTLSCSPISGHRSVSWYQQTPGQGLQFLFEYFSETQRNKGNFPGRFSGRQFSNSRSEMNVSTLELGDSALYLCASSRGTASNYGYTFGSGTRLTVV.

This clone has a single count. The chain has TRBV5-1 and TRBJ2-7, with D maybe TRBD2 (7 bases). The CDR3 spans 15 residues. V was clipped by 5 bases and J by 2 bases, with 17 bases between them. CDR1 SGHRS and CDR2 YFSETQ come from the germline V gene. For the CDR3, the DNA is TGCGCCAGCAGGTCAGGAGGGGGGGATACCTACGAGCAGTACTTC. Its translation is CASRSGGGDTYEQYF. Complete variable domain (other parts from reference TRBV5-1 and TRBJ2-7): KAGVTQTPRYLIKTRGQQVTLSCSPISGHRSVSWYQQTPGQGLQFLFEYFSETQRNKGNFPGRFSGRQFSNSRSEMNVSTLELGDSALYLCASRSGGGDTYEQYFGPGTRLTVT.

The chain combines TRBV21-1 with TRBJ1-2; the table's D call TRBD1 went unverified against the DNA. TRBV21-1 represents a pseudogene. This CDR3 contains 12 residues. CDR3 in amino acids: CASTPGGLGYTF. In DNA, the CDR3 is TGTGCCAGCACCCCAGGGGGTTTGGGCTACACCTTC.

This clone was counted only a few times. This chain uses TRBV4-1 with TRBJ2-7; 13 positions match TRBD2. Unmatched junction bases numbered 8, after V lost 4 bases and J lost 5 bases. CDR3 size: 16 residues. Germline V CDR1 and CDR2: MGHRA, YSYEKL. The CDR3 reads CASSRSLAGGPDEQYF. The DNA of the CDR3 is TGCGCCAGCAGCCGTTCACTAGCGGGGGGGCCCGACGAGCAGTACTTC.

The rearrangement uses TRBV6-2 or TRBV6-3 and TRBJ2-1, with a tentative D call TRBD2 (5 bases). Trimming stripped 2 bases from V and 4 bases from J, with 15 bases between. The CDR3 consists of 16 residues. Germline lookup yields CDR1 MNHEY and CDR2 SVGEGT. The CDR3 DNA is TGTGCCAGCAGTTACGGGGTACTAGGACGGTACAATGAGCAGTTCTTC. Its translation is CASSYGVLGRYNEQFF.

A few counts support this clone. The J gene is TRBJ2-2, the V gene TRBV11-2, with D possibly matching TRBD1 (6 bases). V lost 6 bases to trimming and J lost 7 bases, with 15 bases between them. CDR1 and CDR2 (germline): SGHAT, FQNNGV. CDR3 length equals 14 residues. The CDR3 loop reads CASRRLDSYGELFF. Written as DNA, the CDR3 is TGTGCCAGCAGGCGCCTGGACAGTTACGGGGAGCTGTTTTTT. The whole variable domain, filled in from reference TRBV11-2 and TRBJ2-2, reads EAGVAQSPRYKIIEKRQSVAFWCNPISGHATLYWYQQILGQGPKLLIQFQNNGVVDDSQLPKDRFSAERLKGVDSTLKIQPAKLEDSAVYLCASRRLDSYGELFFGEGSRLTVL.

The chain is built from TRBV27 and TRBJ1-2, with 7 bases matching TRBD1. The CDR3 runs 11 residues. The J segment lost 7 bases and the V segment lost 8 bases, leaving 4 bases of the junction unmatched. Germline V CDR1 and CDR2: MNHEY, SMNVEV (reference sequence). CDR3 coding DNA: TGTGCCAGCGGGCAGGGGGGTGGCTACACCTTC. It specifies CASGQGGGYTF.

V and J are TRBV2 and TRBJ2-5; D not certain. Deletions cut 8 bases from V and 5 bases from J, with 6 bases between. The germline V gene encodes CDR1 SNHLY and CDR2 FYNNEI. The CDR3 is 10 residues long. CDR3 coding DNA: TGTGCCAGCGAGCACGAGACCCAGTACTTC. It encodes CASEHETQYF.

This sequence joins TRBV4-3 and TRBJ2-5; 8 bases are shared with TRBD1. This CDR3 has 15 residues. CDR1 and CDR2 (germline): LGHNA, YSLEER. V dropped 0 bases and J dropped 5; count of bases not matched to a gene: 5. The CDR3 DNA sequence: TGCGCCAGCAGCCAAGATGGCACAGGGGGTGAGACCCAGTACTTC. Translated, it gives CASSQDGTGGETQYF.

The chain has TRBV5-4 and TRBJ1-1; the D gene is possibly TRBD1 (6 bases). Trimming removed 0 bases from V and 11 bases from J, with 14 bases in between. Germline CDR1 is SGHNT and CDR2 is YYREEE (reference sequence). The CDR3 covers 13 residues. CDR3 in amino acids: CASSLGAGAGAFF. The CDR3 DNA is TGTGCCAGCAGCTTGGGTGCGGGGGCGGGCGCTTTCTTT.

The chain joins TRBV7-2 to TRBJ2-2; D is possibly TRBD2 (6 bases). Per germline, CDR1 SGHTA and CDR2 FQGNSA. Between the trimmed V and J ends, which lost 6 bases and 4 bases, there was a span of 15 bases. CDR3 length equals 15 residues. In nucleotides, the CDR3 is TGTGCCAGCAGGACGGACGGGGGACTCACCGGGGAGCTGTTTTTT. Translated: CASRTDGGLTGELFF.

The chain couples TRBV9 to TRBJ1-2; no clear D. From germline, CDR1 is SGDLS and CDR2 YYNGEE. V lost 0 bases, J lost 2 bases, and 8 bases lay in between. This CDR3 has 14 amino acids. The CDR3 coding sequence is TGTGCCAGCAGCGTAGACTTAGCAAACTATGGCTACACCTTC. Its translation is CASSVDLANYGYTF.

V usage is TRBV18 and J usage is TRBJ1-3; D is possibly TRBD1 (5 bases). Deletions cut 3 bases from V and 0 bases from J, with 12 bases between. The CDR3 runs 16 residues. Germline CDR1 and CDR2: KGHSH and LQKENI. In nucleotides, the CDR3 is TGTGCCAGCTCACCTGCAGGGTACAACTCTGGAAACACCATATATTTT. It codes for CASSPAGYNSGNTIYF.

This chain uses TRBV6-5 with TRBJ1-1; TRBD1 is a possible D gene (5 bases). Germline values: CDR1 MNHEY, CDR2 SVGAGI. V shed 8 bases and J shed 7 bases, with 11 bases lying between them. The CDR3 spans 11 residues. The CDR3 is CASRGGVEAFF. The CDR3 DNA reads as TGTGCCAGCCGGGGGGGGGTTGAAGCTTTCTTT.

The genes are TRBV2 and TRBJ2-3; D is perhaps TRBD1 (6 bases). V was pared by 6 bases and J by 1 base, with 14 bases between. This CDR3 has 15 residues. The germline V gene has CDR1 SNHLY and CDR2 FYNNEI. CDR3 amino acids: CASSPGTTRTDTQYF. The CDR3, as DNA: TGTGCCAGCAGCCCCGGGACAACCCGCACAGATACGCAGTATTTT.

The chain is built from TRBV4-1 and TRBJ2-2, with TRBD2 matching 9 bases. This CDR3 comprises 21 residues. The V and J ends lost 1 base and 1 base, in that order; junction bases with no gene match: 16. Germline CDR1 and CDR2: MGHRA and YSYEKL. The CDR3, as DNA: TGCGCCAGCAGCCAAGGCCCCTTACTACGAGCGGGGGGCCGGAACACCGGGGAGCTGTTTTTT. Protein sequence: CASSQGPLLRAGGRNTGELFF.